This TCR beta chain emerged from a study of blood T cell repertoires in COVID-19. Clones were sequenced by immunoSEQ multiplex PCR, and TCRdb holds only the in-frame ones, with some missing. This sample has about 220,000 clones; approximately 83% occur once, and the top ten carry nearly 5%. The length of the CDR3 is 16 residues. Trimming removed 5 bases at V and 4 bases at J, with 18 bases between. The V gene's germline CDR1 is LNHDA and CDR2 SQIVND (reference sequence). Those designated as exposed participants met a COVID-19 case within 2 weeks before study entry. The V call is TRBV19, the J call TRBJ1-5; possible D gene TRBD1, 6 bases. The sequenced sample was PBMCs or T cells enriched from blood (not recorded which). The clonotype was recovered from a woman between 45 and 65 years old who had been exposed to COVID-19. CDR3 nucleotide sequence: TGTGCCAGTAGTTTCCAGGGGACAAGAGGGAATCAGCCCCAGCATTTT. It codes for CASSFQGTRGNQPQHF.